This T cell receptor beta chain was observed in a study of T cell responses to AZD1222 COVID-19 vaccine. This clone was detected only once. This CDR3 has 15 amino acids. The V gene's germline CDR1 is KGHSH and CDR2 LQKENI. V was pared by 3 bases and J by 1 base, with 12 bases between. Profiled with immunoSEQ multiplex PCR; TCRdb holds only in-frame clones, not every one. The sample lists about 150,000 clones; more than 75% were seen once. The TCR was taken from an adult in good health. V and J are TRBV18 and TRBJ1-1; D perhaps matches TRBD1 (6 bases). Sequenced material: peripheral blood, taken on day 0 of AZD1222 vaccination. The CDR3 loop is CASSPLQGPNTEAFF. The CDR3 nucleotides are TGTGCCAGCTCACCTTTACAGGGCCCGAACACTGAAGCTTTCTTT.